This T cell receptor beta chain appears in the sequencing data of a study of human T cells and chemical hapten exposure. Study context: Patients got weekly scalp diphenylcyclopropenone doses over the roughly 22-week study.

This clonotype was found a few times. TCRdb itself ran the RACE reads through MiXCR, one entry per CDR3 protein. The sample holds roughly 74,000 distinct CDR3 sequences, 32% seen once. Losses at the gene ends were 5 bases for V and 4 bases for J; bases not matched to a gene: 10. This CDR3 has 16 residues. Germline V gives CDR1 LNHDA, CDR2 SQIVND (reference sequence). Sample time point: patch test 1, 2 weeks after DPC sensitization. Regarding treatment: therapeutic diphenylcyclopropenone sensitization with weekly scalp DPC. The sequence derives from a man between 35 and 55 years old with alopecia areata. Some clones in this sample may be carry-over from other donors' samples. The chain joins TRBV19 to TRBJ1-5, with TRBD1 identical over 8 bases. The sequencing here drew on whole blood, taken in connection with sensitization to the hapten diphenylcyclopropenone (DPC). The CDR3 loop is CASSPTGTGLNQPQHF. The CDR3 nucleotides are TGTGCCAGTAGTCCAACCGGGACAGGTCTAAATCAGCCCCAGCATTTT.